The entry that follows covers one TCR beta chain sequence. The antigen is undetermined. The entry originates in a study of T cell repertoires in cytomegalovirus infection. Study-level background: It was recently identified HLA-C-restricted and well-studied HLA-B-restricted CMV epitopes that the study used. TCR beta signatures that were public indicated CMV infection and matching HLA type. Findings and limits, study-wide: Clonotype analysis showed dominance of the ex vivo response by HLA-C-restricted CMV-specific TCR beta clonotypes. Pooled public TCR beta family frequency picked out CMV carriers with the relevant HLA.

Trimming left V 5 bases short and J 4 bases short, with 16 bases between. This CDR3 comprises 15 residues. Germline CDR1 reads SGHNT; CDR2 reads YYREEE (reference sequence). MiXCR, run by TCRdb on the reads, gives a single entry per CDR3 protein. The table shows about 900,000 distinct CDR3 sequences, with around 30% occurring only once. The specimen comprised cultured CD8+ T cells from PBMCs, sampled from culture after CMV antigen stimulation. This receptor was identified in a human donor in good health (CMV status not recorded). Some clones in this sample may be carry-over from other donors' samples. J is TRBJ2-1 and V is TRBV5-4, with D perhaps matching TRBD1 or TRBD2 (5 bases each). CDR3: CASSSTMGPYNEQFF. The DNA for the CDR3 is TGTGCCAGCAGTTCTACAATGGGACCTTACAATGAGCAGTTCTTC. Full variable domain (remainder filled in from reference TRBV5-4 and TRBJ2-1): ETGVTQSPTHLIKTRGQQVTLRCSSQSGHNTVSWYQQALGQGPQFIFQYYREEENGRGNFPPRFSGLQFPNYSSELNVNALELDDSALYLCASSSTMGPYNEQFFGPGTRLTVL.